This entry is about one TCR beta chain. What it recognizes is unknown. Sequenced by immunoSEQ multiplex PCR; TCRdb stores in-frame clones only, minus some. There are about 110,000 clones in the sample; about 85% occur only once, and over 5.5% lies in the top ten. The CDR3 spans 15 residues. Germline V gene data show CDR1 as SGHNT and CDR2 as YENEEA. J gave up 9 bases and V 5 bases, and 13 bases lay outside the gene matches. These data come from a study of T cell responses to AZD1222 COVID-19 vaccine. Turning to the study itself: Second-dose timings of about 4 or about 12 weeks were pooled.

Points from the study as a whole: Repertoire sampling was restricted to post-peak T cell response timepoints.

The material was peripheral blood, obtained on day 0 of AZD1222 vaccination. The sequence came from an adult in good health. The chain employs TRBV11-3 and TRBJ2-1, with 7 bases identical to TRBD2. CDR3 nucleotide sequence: TGTGCCAGCAGCCCACCCGGGACTAAGGAGGGTGAGCAGTTCTTC. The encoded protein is CASSPPGTKEGEQFF.